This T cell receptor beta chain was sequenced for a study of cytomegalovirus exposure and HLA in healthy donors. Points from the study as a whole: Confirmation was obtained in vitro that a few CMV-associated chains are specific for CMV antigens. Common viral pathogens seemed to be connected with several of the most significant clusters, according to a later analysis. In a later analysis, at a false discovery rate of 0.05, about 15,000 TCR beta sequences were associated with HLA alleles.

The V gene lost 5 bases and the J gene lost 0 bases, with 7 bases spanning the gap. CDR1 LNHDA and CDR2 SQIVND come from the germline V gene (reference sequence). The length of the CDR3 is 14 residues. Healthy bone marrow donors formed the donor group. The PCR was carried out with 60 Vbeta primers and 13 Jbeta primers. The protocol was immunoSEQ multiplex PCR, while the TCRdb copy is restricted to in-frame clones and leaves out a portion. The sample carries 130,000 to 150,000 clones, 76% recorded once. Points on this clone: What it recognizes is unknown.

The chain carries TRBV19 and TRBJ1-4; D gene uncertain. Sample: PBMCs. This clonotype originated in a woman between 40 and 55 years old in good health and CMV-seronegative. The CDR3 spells CASSDTTTNEKLFF. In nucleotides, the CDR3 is TGTGCCAGTAGTGACACGACAACTAATGAAAAACTGTTTTTT.